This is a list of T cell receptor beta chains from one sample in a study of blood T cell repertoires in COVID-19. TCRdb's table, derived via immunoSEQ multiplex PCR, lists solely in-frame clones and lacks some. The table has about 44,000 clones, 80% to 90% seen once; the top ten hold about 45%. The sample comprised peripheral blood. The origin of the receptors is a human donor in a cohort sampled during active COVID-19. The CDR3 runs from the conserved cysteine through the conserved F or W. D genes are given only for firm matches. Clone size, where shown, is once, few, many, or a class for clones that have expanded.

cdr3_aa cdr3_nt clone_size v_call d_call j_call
CASSLPTGFLAYEQYF TGTGCCAGCAGCCTCCCCACAGGTTTTTTGGCCTACGAGCAGTACTTC - TRBV7-2 - TRBJ2-7
CASSSTSGGFNEQFF TGTGCCAGCAGCTCGACTAGCGGGGGTTTCAATGAGCAGTTCTTC - TRBV7-2 TRBD2 TRBJ2-1
CSVEVLGRTGGFNYGYTF TGCAGCGTTGAAGTGTTGGGGCGGACAGGGGGATTTAACTATGGCTACACCTTC - TRBV29-1 TRBD1 TRBJ1-2
CASSQTLDRGLAFF TGTGCCAGCAGTCAAACACTGGACAGGGGGCTTGCTTTCTTT - TRBV6-1 TRBD1 TRBJ1-1
CATSDLYYTGELFF TGTGCCACCAGTGACCTGTACTACACCGGGGAGCTGTTTTTT few TRBV24-1 - TRBJ2-2
CSAPGQQNTEAFF TGCAGCGCGCCGGGACAGCAAAACACTGAAGCTTTCTTT - TRBV29-1 TRBD1 TRBJ1-1
CASSRITGTTSDTQYF TGTGCCAGCAGCCGTATAACCGGGACTACCTCGGATACGCAGTATTTT few TRBV5-4 TRBD2 TRBJ2-3
CASSLSRDRVNYGYTF TGCGCCAGCAGCTTGTCCCGGGACAGAGTTAACTATGGCTACACCTTC - TRBV5-1 TRBD1 TRBJ1-2
CASSRGGTGSNQPQHF TGTGCCAGTAGTAGGGGGGGGACAGGAAGCAATCAGCCCCAGCATTTT - TRBV19 TRBD1 TRBJ1-5
CASSLGGGTEAFF TGTGCCAGCAGCTTAGGGGGAGGCACTGAAGCTTTCTTT - TRBV7-9 - TRBJ1-1
CASRSGYNEQFF TGTGCCAGCAGGTCAGGTTACAATGAGCAGTTCTTC - TRBV28 - TRBJ2-1
CASSQGDRGRRNTIYF TGTGCCAGCAGCCAAGGGGATAGGGGCAGGCGAAACACCATATATTTT - TRBV4-2 - TRBJ1-3
CASSLQSRANYGYTF TGTGCCAGCAGCTTACAATCCAGGGCCAACTATGGCTACACCTTC - TRBV11-2 - TRBJ1-2
CASSQGAQETQYF TGTGCCAGCAGCCAGGGGGCCCAAGAGACCCAGTACTTC - TRBV6-5 TRBD1 TRBJ2-5
CASSTRTSGPYNEQFF TGCGCCAGCAGCACCCGGACTAGCGGGCCCTACAATGAGCAGTTCTTC - TRBV5-1 TRBD2 TRBJ2-1
CASSFQGRTEAFF TGTGCCAGCAGTTTTCAGGGGAGAACTGAAGCTTTCTTT - TRBV12-3/TRBV12-4 - TRBJ1-1
CATRQGAQGYTF TGTGCCACCAGACAGGGGGCGCAAGGCTACACCTTC - TRBV2 TRBD1 TRBJ1-2
CASSSRLVYTDTQYF TGTGCCAGCAGTTCAAGACTAGTCTACACAGATACGCAGTATTTT - TRBV27 - TRBJ2-3
CASSQVTSAQETQYF TGTGCCAGCAGCCAAGTAACTAGCGCACAAGAGACCCAGTACTTC - TRBV3-1/TRBV3-2 TRBD2 TRBJ2-5
CASSLSGGWNGYTF TGTGCCAGCAGCTTGAGTGGGGGGTGGAATGGCTACACCTTC - TRBV11-2 - TRBJ1-2
CASSDRTDTQYF TGTGCCAGCAGCGACAGGACAGATACGCAGTATTTT - TRBV2 - TRBJ2-3
CASSSGQNAVEAFF TGTGCCAGCAGCTCTGGACAAAACGCCGTTGAAGCTTTCTTT once TRBV7-3 - TRBJ1-1
CASSYAVGGNTIYF TGTGCCAGCAGTTACGCCGTCGGGGGAAACACCATATATTTT - TRBV6-5 - TRBJ1-3
CASSLKVRDSNSPLHF TGCGCCAGCAGCCTCAAGGTTAGGGACTCAAATTCACCCCTCCACTTT - TRBV4-3 - TRBJ1-6
CASSYSEYSYNEQFF TGTGCCAGCAGTTACTCGGAGTACTCCTACAATGAGCAGTTCTTC once TRBV6-2/TRBV6-3 - TRBJ2-1
CAIRPGQGYEAFF TGTGCCATCAGACCGGGACAGGGGTACGAAGCTTTCTTT - TRBV10-3 TRBD1 TRBJ1-1
CASRRTGGRGEAFF TGTGCCAGCAGGAGGACAGGGGGCAGAGGTGAAGCTTTCTTT once TRBV2 TRBD1 TRBJ1-1